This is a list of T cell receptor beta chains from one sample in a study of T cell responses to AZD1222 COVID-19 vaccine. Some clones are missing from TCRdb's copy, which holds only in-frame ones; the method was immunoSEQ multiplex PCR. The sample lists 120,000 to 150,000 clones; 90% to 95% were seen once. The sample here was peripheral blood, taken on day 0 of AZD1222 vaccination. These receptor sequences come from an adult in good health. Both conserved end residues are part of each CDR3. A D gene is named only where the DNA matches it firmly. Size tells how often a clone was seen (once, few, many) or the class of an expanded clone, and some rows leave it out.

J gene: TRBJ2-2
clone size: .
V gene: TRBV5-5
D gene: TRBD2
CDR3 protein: CASSLGMVAGVNTGELFF
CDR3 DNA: TGTGCCAGCAGCTTGGGGATGGTAGCGGGGGTCAACACCGGGGAGCTGTTTTTT

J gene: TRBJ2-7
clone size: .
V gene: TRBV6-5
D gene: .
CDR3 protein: CASRLRDVFYEQYF
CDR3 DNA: TGTGCCAGCAGACTCCGGGACGTCTTCTACGAGCAGTACTTC

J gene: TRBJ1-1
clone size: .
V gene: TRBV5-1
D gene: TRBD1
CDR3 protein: CASSSGTGGVSRAFF
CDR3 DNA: TGCGCCAGCAGCTCCGGGACAGGTGGGGTTTCTCGGGCTTTCTTT

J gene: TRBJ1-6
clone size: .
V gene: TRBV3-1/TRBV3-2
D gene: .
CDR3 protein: CASSQSGTNSPLHF
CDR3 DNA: TGTGCCAGCAGCCAAAGTGGGACTAATTCACCCCTCCACTTT

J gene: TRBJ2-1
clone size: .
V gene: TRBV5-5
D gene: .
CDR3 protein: CASRLMGGYNEQFF
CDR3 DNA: TGTGCCAGCAGGCTCATGGGGGGTTACAATGAGCAGTTCTTC

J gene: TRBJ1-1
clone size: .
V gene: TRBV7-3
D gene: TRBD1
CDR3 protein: CASSLQTGTEAFF
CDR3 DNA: TGTGCCAGCAGCCTGCAGACAGGGACTGAAGCTTTCTTT

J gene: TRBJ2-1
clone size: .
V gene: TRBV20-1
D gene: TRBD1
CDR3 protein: CSASRQGGGNEQFF
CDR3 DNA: TGCAGTGCTAGTAGACAGGGTGGAGGCAATGAGCAGTTCTTC

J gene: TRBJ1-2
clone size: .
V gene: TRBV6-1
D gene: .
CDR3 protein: CASSEEGTYYGYTF
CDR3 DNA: TGTGCCAGCAGTGAAGAGGGCACATACTATGGCTACACCTTC

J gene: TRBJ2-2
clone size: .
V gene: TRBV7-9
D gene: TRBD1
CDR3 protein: CASSLDRGLTGELFF
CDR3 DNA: TGTGCCAGCAGCCTAGACAGGGGTCTAACCGGGGAGCTGTTTTTT

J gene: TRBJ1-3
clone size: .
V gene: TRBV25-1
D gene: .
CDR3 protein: CASSDLEDLEGNTIYF
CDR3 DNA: TGTGCCAGCAGTGATCTCGAGGATCTCGAAGGAAACACCATATATTTT

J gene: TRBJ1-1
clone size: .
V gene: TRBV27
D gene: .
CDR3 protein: CASRGHSRYTEAFF
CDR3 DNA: TGTGCCAGCAGGGGACATAGTCGGTATACTGAAGCTTTCTTT

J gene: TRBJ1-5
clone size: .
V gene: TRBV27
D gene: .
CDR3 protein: CASRSFYIGGRENQPQHF
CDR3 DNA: TGTGCCAGCAGGTCCTTTTATATCGGGGGGCGCGAGAATCAGCCCCAGCATTTT

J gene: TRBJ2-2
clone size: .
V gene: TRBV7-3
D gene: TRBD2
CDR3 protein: CASSPAGGPTGELFF
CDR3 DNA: TGTGCCAGCAGCCCAGCGGGGGGGCCGACCGGGGAGCTGTTTTTT

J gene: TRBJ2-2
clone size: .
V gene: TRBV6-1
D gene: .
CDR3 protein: CASTVRTGELFF
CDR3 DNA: TGTGCCAGCACCGTGCGTACCGGGGAGCTGTTTTTT

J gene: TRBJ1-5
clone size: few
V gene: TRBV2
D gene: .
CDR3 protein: CASSGSGTRSNQPQHF
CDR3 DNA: TGTGCCAGCAGTGGAAGCGGGACTAGATCAAATCAGCCCCAGCATTTT

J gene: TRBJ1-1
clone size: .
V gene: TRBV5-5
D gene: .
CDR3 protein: CASSLVGSGDTEAFF
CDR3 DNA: TGTGCCAGCAGCTTGGTGGGGTCGGGAGACACTGAAGCTTTCTTT

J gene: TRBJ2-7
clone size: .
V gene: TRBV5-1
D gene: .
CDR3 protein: CASSLEGSRGNEQYF
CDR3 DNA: TGCGCCAGCAGCTTGGAGGGCAGCCGCGGGAACGAGCAGTACTTC

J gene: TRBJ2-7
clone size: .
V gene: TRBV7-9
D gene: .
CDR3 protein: CASSLTENYEQYF
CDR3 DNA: TGTGCCAGCAGCTTAACAGAAAATTACGAGCAGTACTTC

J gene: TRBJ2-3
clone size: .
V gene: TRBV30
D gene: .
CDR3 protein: CAWSGLVGARADTQYF
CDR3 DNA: TGTGCCTGGAGTGGACTCGTGGGGGCGCGGGCAGATACGCAGTATTTT

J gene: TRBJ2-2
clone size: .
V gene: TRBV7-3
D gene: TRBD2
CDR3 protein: CASSSAGGPGELFF
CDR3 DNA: TGTGCCAGCAGCTCCGCGGGGGGGCCCGGGGAGCTGTTTTTT

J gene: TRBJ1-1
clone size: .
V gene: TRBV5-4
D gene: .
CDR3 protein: CASSRGNTEAFF
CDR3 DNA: TGTGCCAGCAGTCGCGGGAACACTGAAGCTTTCTTT

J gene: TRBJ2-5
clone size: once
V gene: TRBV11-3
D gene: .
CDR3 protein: CASSLGTRSKETQYF
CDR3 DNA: TGTGCCAGCAGCTTAGGAACCCGCAGTAAAGAGACCCAGTACTTC

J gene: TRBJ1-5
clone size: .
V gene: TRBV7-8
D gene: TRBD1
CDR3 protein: CASSSARDRVRNQPQHF
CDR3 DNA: TGTGCCAGCAGCTCCGCCCGGGACAGGGTTCGCAATCAGCCCCAGCATTTT

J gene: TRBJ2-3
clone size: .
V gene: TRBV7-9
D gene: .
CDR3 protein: CASSLASLARGDTQYF
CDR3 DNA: TGTGCCAGCAGCTTAGCATCACTAGCAAGGGGAGATACGCAGTATTTT

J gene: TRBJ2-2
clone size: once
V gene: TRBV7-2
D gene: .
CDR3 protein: CASSSGTTANTGELFF
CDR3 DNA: TGTGCCAGCAGCTCCGGGACAACCGCGAACACCGGGGAGCTGTTTTTT

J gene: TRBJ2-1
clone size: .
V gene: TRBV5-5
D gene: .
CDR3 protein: CASSGRDTYTYNEQFF
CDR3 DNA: TGTGCCAGCAGCGGCCGGGACACTTATACCTACAATGAGCAGTTCTTC

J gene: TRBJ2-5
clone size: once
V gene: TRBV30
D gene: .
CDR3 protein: CARGAGETQYF
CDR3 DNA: TGTGCCCGGGGGGCGGGGGAGACCCAGTACTTC

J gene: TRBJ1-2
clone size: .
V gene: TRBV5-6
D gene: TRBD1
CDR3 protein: CASSEPGTGGDYGYTF
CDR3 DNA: TGTGCCAGCAGCGAACCCGGGACAGGGGGGGACTATGGCTACACCTTC

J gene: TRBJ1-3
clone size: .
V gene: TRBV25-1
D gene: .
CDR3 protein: CASSESLGGGFSGNTIYF
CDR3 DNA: TGTGCCAGCAGTGAATCTTTGGGGGGAGGTTTTTCAGGAAACACCATATATTTT

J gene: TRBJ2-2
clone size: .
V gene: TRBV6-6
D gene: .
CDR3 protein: CASRTGGVTGELFF
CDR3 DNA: TGTGCCAGCCGAACGGGGGGCGTCACCGGGGAGCTGTTTTTT

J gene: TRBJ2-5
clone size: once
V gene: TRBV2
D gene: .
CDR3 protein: CASSEASAQETQYF
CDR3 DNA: TGTGCCAGCAGTGAAGCGTCAGCTCAAGAGACCCAGTACTTC

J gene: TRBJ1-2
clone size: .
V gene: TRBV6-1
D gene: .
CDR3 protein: CASSANGWGARDYGYTF
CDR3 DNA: TGTGCCAGCAGTGCCAATGGGTGGGGGGCCCGGGACTATGGCTACACCTTC

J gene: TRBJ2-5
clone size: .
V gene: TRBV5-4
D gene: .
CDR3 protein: CASSATRSGATQYF
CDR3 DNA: TGTGCCAGCAGCGCGACTAGATCAGGGGCGACCCAGTACTTC

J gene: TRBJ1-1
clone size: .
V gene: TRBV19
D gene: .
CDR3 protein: CASSIALERSTEAFF
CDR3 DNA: TGTGCCAGTAGTATAGCCCTCGAACGAAGCACTGAAGCTTTCTTT

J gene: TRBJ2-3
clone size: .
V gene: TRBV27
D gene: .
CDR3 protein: CASSPVRGDFSTDTQYF
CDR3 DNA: TGTGCCAGCAGTCCCGTCAGGGGCGATTTTAGCACAGATACGCAGTATTTT

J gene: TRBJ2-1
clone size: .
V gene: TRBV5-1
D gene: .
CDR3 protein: CASVEVAGSPYNEQFF
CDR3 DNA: TGCGCCAGCGTTGAAGTGGCAGGTTCGCCCTACAATGAGCAGTTCTTC

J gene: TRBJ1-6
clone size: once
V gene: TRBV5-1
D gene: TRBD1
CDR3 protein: CASSTGQASSYNSPLHF
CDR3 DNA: TGCGCCAGCAGCACGGGACAGGCGAGCTCCTATAATTCACCCCTCCACTTT

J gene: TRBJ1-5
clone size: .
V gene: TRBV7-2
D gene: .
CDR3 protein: CASSAGLKADSNQPQHF
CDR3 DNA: TGTGCCAGCAGCGCGGGACTTAAAGCCGATAGCAATCAGCCCCAGCATTTT

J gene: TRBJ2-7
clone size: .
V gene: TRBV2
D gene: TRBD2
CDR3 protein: CASQPWTRGRHEQYF
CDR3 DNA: TGTGCCAGCCAACCTTGGACTAGAGGACGGCACGAGCAGTACTTC

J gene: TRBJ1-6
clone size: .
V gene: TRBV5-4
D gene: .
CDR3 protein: CASSAGNSPLHF
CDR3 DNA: TGTGCCAGCAGCGCAGGGAATTCACCCCTCCACTTT

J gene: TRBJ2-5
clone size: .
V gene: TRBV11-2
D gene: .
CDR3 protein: CASSLRWETQYF
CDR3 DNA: TGTGCCAGCAGCTTACGCTGGGAGACCCAGTACTTC

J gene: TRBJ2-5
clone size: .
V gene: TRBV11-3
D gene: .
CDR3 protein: CASSLGASRGQETQYF
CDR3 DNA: TGTGCCAGCAGCTTAGGGGCTAGCAGGGGCCAAGAGACCCAGTACTTC

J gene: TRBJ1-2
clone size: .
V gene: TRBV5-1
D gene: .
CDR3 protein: CASSFSIANYGYTF
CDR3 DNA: TGCGCCAGCAGCTTCAGTATAGCTAACTATGGCTACACCTTC

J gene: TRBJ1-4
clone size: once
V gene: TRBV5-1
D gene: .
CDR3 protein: CASRPVMSNEKLFF
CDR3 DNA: TGCGCCAGCAGGCCAGTTATGTCTAATGAAAAACTGTTTTTT

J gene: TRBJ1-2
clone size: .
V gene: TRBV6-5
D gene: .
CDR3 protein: CASSYGDSYGYTF
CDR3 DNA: TGTGCCAGCAGTTACGGAGACAGCTATGGCTACACCTTC

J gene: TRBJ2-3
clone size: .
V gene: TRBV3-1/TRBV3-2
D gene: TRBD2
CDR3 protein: CARWGGGAGTDTQYF
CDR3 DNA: TGTGCCCGCTGGGGCGGGGGGGCCGGCACAGATACGCAGTATTTT

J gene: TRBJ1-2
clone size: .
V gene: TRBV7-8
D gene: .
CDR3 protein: CASSISRDEVYGYTF
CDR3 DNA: TGTGCCAGCAGCATTAGCCGGGACGAGGTATATGGCTACACCTTC

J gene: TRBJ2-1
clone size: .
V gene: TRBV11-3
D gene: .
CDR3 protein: CASSLSWSNEQFF
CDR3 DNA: TGTGCCAGCAGCTTAAGTTGGAGCAATGAGCAGTTCTTC